This TCR beta chain originates from a study of tumor and adjacent non-tumor tissue in lung cancer. General observations from the study: TCR diversity was significantly greater in tumor than normal lung tissue. In normal lung, the top 100 clones were significantly more dominant than in tumor.

TCRbeta libraries were built with three rounds of nested PCR, modified from ARM-PCR. In TCRdb, the multiplex PCR reads were re-called with MiXCR into one record per CDR3 protein. The table shows more than 55,000 distinct CDR3 sequences, with around two thirds occurring only once. This clonotype was found once. The target antigen is unknown. Its ends do not fully match the called genes, so a read error is possible. No cell sorting was done before RNA was extracted from the tissue. More than 3 cm separated this lung sample from the edge of the tumor. The CDR3 contains 13 residues. Germline loops: CDR1 SGHAT, CDR2 FQNNGV.

This chain connects TRBV11-2 to TRBJ1-3; D possibly corresponds to TRBD1 (5 bases). Sequencing used distant non-tumor lung tissue. The source is a man in his 70s with non-small cell lung cancer. The CDR3 reads CANSKGFGNTIYF. The CDR3 nucleotides are TGTGCCAACAGCAAGGGGTTCGGAAACACCATATATTTT.